The sequence of this TCR beta chain was determined in a study of T-cell memory formation after mild COVID-19. Study-wide context: Clusters of TCRs were largely donor specific.

This CDR3 comprises 15 residues. V lost 8 bases and J lost 3, with 16 bases in between. Germline CDR1 is ENHRY and CDR2 is SYGVKD. 5'RACE primed from the constant segment yielded TCR alpha and TCR beta cDNA libraries bearing sample barcodes and UMIs. TCRdb called the 5' RACE reads again in MiXCR, with one record for every CDR3 protein. The sample shows around 390,000 distinct CDR3 sequences, approximately 15% of them seen only once. V gene TRBV10-3 combines with J gene TRBJ1-4; D is possibly TRBD1 (6 bases). This receptor was taken from a man in his late teens or twenties who had mild COVID-19 (a few samples of this study predate the infection). Cell type and time point are not known. The sequencing input was PBMCs or a T cell subset sorted from them (not recorded which). The CDR3 DNA is TGTGCCATCGGCCCGACGGGGGCGGCTAATGAAAAACTGTTTTTT. Protein: CAIGPTGAANEKLFF.